The 17 T cell receptor beta chains below come from one sample, sequenced in a study of cytomegalovirus exposure and HLA in healthy donors. Vbeta (60) and Jbeta (13) primers were used in the PCR. Only in-frame clones appear in the TCRdb table, and some are missing; sequencing was by immunoSEQ multiplex PCR. Of over 150,000 clones in the sample, over 75% were seen once. Sequenced sample: PBMCs. These receptors originate from a woman in her thirties or forties in good health and CMV-seropositive.

This CDR3 reads CASSLGLAGLTDTQYF. Here the CDR3 DNA reads TGTGCCAGCAGCTTAGGGCTAGCGGGACTCACAGATACGCAGTATTTT. The chain joins TRBV13 to TRBJ2-3, with TRBD2 matching 9 bases. This CDR3 comprises 16 residues. Germline V CDR1 and CDR2: PRHDT, FYEKMQ (reference sequence). V was pared by 0 bases and J by 2 bases, with 3 bases of the junction left unmatched.

V gene TRBV5-4 combines with J gene TRBJ2-1, with 10 nucleotides matching TRBD2. Trimming took 0 bases from V and 1 from J; bases not matched to a gene: 10. The germline V gene encodes CDR1 SGHNT and CDR2 YYREEE (reference sequence). This CDR3 has 19 amino acids. CDR3 sequence reads: CASSLDGLAGVPSYNEQFF. Written as DNA, the CDR3 is TGTGCCAGCAGCTTGGACGGGCTAGCGGGAGTCCCGTCCTACAATGAGCAGTTCTTC.

The chain is built from TRBV25-1 and TRBJ2-7, with 12 bases identical to TRBD1. The V gene end was trimmed by 3 bases and the J gene end by 5 bases; junction bases not matched to a gene: 5. The CDR3 runs 15 residues. The germline gives CDR1 MGHDK, CDR2 SYGVNS. CDR3 sequence reads: CASSDWGQGAHEQYF. CDR3 bases: TGTGCCAGCAGTGACTGGGGACAGGGGGCCCACGAGCAGTACTTC.

CDR3 DNA sequence: TGTGCCAGCAGTTTATCGCGACAGGGGGCGAATGAAGCTTTCTTT. Translation gives CASSLSRQGANEAFF. This sequence joins TRBV27 and TRBJ1-1, with TRBD1 identical over 10 bases. J lost 7 bases, V lost 0 bases, and 5 bases had no gene match. The CDR3 runs 15 residues. Germline values: CDR1 MNHEY, CDR2 SMNVEV (reference sequence).

The V call is TRBV7-9, the J call TRBJ1-4, with 12 bases aligning to TRBD1. After removal of 1 base from V and 8 bases from J, the junction contained 5 bases not matched to a gene. There are 16 residues in the CDR3. Germline V CDR1 and CDR2: SEHNR, FQNEAQ (reference sequence). CDR3 bases: TGTGCCAGCAGCTTAGGGGCCGGGACAGGGGGCGAAAAACTGTTTTTT. Translation gives CASSLGAGTGGEKLFF.

The gene calls are TRBV18 and TRBJ1-5, with 7 bases identical to TRBD1. From germline, CDR1 is KGHSH and CDR2 LQKENI. This CDR3 contains 18 residues. V lost 2 bases to trimming and J lost 2 bases; unmatched junction nucleotides: 12. DNA of the CDR3: TGTGCCAGCTCACCAGGCAGGGGGTCGCCATATGGCAATCAGCCCCAGCATTTT. It translates to CASSPGRGSPYGNQPQHF.

V and J are TRBV7-6 and TRBJ1-4; D possibly corresponds to TRBD1 (6 bases). This CDR3 has 15 residues. V was shortened by 1 base and J by 6 bases, with 12 bases between the two germline ends. Germline V CDR1 and CDR2: SGHVS, FNYEAQ. The CDR3 sequence: CASSLEDSLDEKLFF. CDR3 in DNA: TGTGCCAGCAGCTTAGAGGACAGTCTTGATGAAAAACTGTTTTTT.

The rearrangement links TRBV5-6 to TRBJ2-1; 8 positions match TRBD2. The germline gives CDR1 SGHDT, CDR2 YYEEEE. Losses at the gene ends were 4 bases for V and 7 bases for J; bases not matched to a gene: 16. The CDR3 length is 17 residues. The CDR3 region is CASSLGGWSGSANEQFF. Here the CDR3 DNA reads TGTGCCAGCAGCCTTGGGGGGTGGAGCGGGAGTGCGAATGAGCAGTTCTTC.

This rearrangement joins TRBV5-1 to TRBJ2-7; TRBD2 aligns across 12 bases. Germline V gene data show CDR1 as SGHRS and CDR2 as YFSETQ. The CDR3 has 17 residues. V shed 4 bases, J shed 4 bases, and the junction held 12 bases outside the gene matches. The CDR3: CASSKGLAGMARYEQYF. In nucleotides, the CDR3 is TGCGCCAGCAGCAAGGGACTAGCGGGTATGGCCCGGTACGAGCAGTACTTC.

Turning to this clone: Other DNA sequences of this sample code for an identical CDR3. The chain recombines TRBV30 with TRBJ1-5; D may be TRBD1 (6 bases). The CDR3 has 13 residues. Germline loops: CDR1 GTSNPN, CDR2 SVGIG (reference sequence). Trimming removed 2 bases from V and 4 bases from J, with 9 bases in between. The CDR3 DNA follows: TGTGCCTGGAGTCTACAGGGTAATCAGCCCCAGCATTTT. Encoded protein: CAWSLQGNQPQHF.

The chain joins TRBV30 to TRBJ2-1; 7 nucleotides align to TRBD1. After removal of 4 bases from V and 4 bases from J, the junction contained 10 bases not matched to a gene. The CDR3 sequence is 15 residues long. Germline-derived CDR1 and CDR2 are GTSNPN and SVGIG (reference sequence). The CDR3 bases are TGTGCCTGGACTACAGGGACAGCAAGTTACAATGAGCAGTTCTTC. Protein: CAWTTGTASYNEQFF.

The V gene is TRBV6-8, the J gene TRBJ2-7, with a tentative D call TRBD1 (6 bases). CDR1 MNHGY and CDR2 SAAAGT come from the germline V gene. Trimming pared 2 bases from V and 3 bases from J, leaving 11 bases between. The CDR3 has 14 amino acids. As DNA, the CDR3 is TGTGCCAGCAGTTACATTGACAGGCGCTACGAGCAGTACTTC. Translated: CASSYIDRRYEQYF.

This chain links TRBV25-1 with TRBJ2-5; D perhaps matches TRBD1 (5 bases). V lost 6 bases and J lost 4, with 9 bases in between. There are 12 residues in the CDR3. The germline V gene encodes CDR1 MGHDK and CDR2 SYGVNS. The CDR3 loop reads CASRQGRETQYF. The CDR3 DNA is TGTGCCAGCAGGCAGGGTCGAGAGACCCAGTACTTC. The variable domain in full, with the rest retrieved from reference TRBV25-1 and TRBJ2-5, is EADIYQTPRYLVIGTGKKITLECSQTMGHDKMYWYQQDPGMELHLIHYSYGVNSTEKGDLSSESTVSRIRTEHFPLTLESARPSHTSQYLCASRQGRETQYFGPGTRLLVL.

The chain combines TRBV10-2 with TRBJ2-7; a possible D gene is TRBD2 (6 bases). The germline V gene encodes CDR1 WSHSY and CDR2 SAAADI. The CDR3 loop spans 14 amino acids. V shed 7 bases and J shed 6 bases, with 19 bases lying between them. The CDR3 sequence: CASTALRLVCEQYF. CDR3 DNA sequence: TGCGCCAGCACCGCCCTGAGACTAGTCTGCGAGCAGTACTTC.

The count of this clone is one. V usage is TRBV7-9 and J usage is TRBJ2-7; 10 bases are a match to TRBD2. Trimming at V came to 2 bases and at J to 2 bases, leaving 12 bases not matched to a gene. The germline V gene encodes CDR1 SEHNR and CDR2 FQNEAQ (reference sequence). CDR3 length: 18 amino acids. The CDR3 coding sequence is TGTGCCAGCAGCTTATCTATTCAGAGCGGGAGGGCCCCCTACGAGCAGTACTTC. Its translation: CASSLSIQSGRAPYEQYF.

V gene TRBV7-9 combines with J gene TRBJ2-3, with TRBD1 identical over 7 bases. The CDR3 spans 17 residues. Germline V gives CDR1 SEHNR, CDR2 FQNEAQ (reference sequence). V lost 5 bases to trimming and J lost 2 bases; unmatched junction nucleotides: 13. The CDR3 sequence: CASSPPRETGSTDTQYF. CDR3 nucleotides: TGTGCCAGCAGCCCCCCCCGAGAGACAGGGTCCACAGATACGCAGTATTTT.

This clone was seen just once. The chain uses TRBV19 and TRBJ2-7; D is unresolved. Germline V gene sequence: CDR1 LNHDA, CDR2 SQIVND (reference sequence). Deletions cut 7 bases from V and 2 bases from J, with 21 bases between. The CDR3 sequence is 16 residues long. In DNA, the CDR3 is TGTGCCAGTAACGAGGATCGGCGGTTTCCTCCCTACGAGCAGTACTTC. Translating it yields CASNEDRRFPPYEQYF.